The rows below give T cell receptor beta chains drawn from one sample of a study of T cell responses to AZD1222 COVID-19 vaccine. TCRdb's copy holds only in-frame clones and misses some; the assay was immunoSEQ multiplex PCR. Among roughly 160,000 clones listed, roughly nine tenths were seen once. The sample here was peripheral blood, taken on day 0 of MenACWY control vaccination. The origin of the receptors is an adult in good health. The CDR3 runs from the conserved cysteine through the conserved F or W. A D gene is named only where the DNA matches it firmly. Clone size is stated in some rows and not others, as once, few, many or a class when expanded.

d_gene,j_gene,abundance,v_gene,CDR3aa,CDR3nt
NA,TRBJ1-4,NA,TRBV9,CASSVIRGPKLFF,TGTGCCAGCAGCGTAATTCGGGGACCCAAACTGTTTTTT
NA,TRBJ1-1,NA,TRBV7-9,CASSSLGAPGNTEAFF,TGTGCCAGCAGCTCCCTGGGGGCACCTGGGAACACTGAAGCTTTCTTT
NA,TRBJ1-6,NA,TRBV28,CASRDTGGSPLHF,TGTGCCAGCAGGGATACCGGGGGTTCACCCCTCCACTTT
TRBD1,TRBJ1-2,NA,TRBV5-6,CASSRTGRGYTF,TGTGCCAGCAGCCGGACAGGAAGGGGCTACACCTTC
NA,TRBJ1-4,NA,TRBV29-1,CSVLGGGGEKLFF,TGCAGCGTTCTCGGGGGTGGGGGCGAAAAACTGTTTTTT
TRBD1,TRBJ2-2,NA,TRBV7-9,CASTPGQGDLGELFF,TGTGCCAGCACTCCGGGACAGGGAGATCTGGGGGAGCTGTTTTTT
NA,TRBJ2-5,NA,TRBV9,CASSGGEWRETQYF,TGTGCCAGCAGCGGAGGCGAGTGGCGGGAGACCCAGTACTTC
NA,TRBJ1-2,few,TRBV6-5,CASTPWRGSGGYTF,TGTGCCAGCACCCCCTGGAGGGGCTCGGGTGGCTACACCTTC
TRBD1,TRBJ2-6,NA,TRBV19,CASSMRAPGTGGTGANVLTF,TGTGCCAGTAGTATGCGGGCCCCCGGGACAGGGGGAACTGGGGCCAACGTCCTGACTTTC
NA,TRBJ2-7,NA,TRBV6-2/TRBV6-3,CASSPAYEQYF,TGTGCCAGCAGTCCAGCCTACGAGCAGTACTTC
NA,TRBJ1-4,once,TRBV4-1,CASTTGASNEKLFF,TGCGCCAGCACTACCGGGGCGTCTAATGAAAAACTGTTTTTT